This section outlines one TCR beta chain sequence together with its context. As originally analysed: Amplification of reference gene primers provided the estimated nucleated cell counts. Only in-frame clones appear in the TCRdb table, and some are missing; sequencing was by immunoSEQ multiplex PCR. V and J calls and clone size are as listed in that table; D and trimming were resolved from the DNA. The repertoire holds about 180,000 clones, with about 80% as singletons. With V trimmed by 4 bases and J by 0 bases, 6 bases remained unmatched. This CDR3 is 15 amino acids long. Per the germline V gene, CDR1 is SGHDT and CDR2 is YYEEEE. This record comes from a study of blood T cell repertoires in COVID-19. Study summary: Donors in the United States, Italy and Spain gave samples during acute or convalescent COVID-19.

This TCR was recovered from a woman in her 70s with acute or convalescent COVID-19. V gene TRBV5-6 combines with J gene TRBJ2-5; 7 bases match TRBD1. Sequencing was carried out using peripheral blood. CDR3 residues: CASSESTGNQETQYF. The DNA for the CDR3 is TGTGCCAGCAGCGAATCGACAGGGAACCAAGAGACCCAGTACTTC. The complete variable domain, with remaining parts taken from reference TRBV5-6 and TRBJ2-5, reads DAGVTQSPTHLIKTRGQQVTLRCSPKSGHDTVSWYQQALGQGPQFIFQYYEEEERQRGNFPDRFSGHQFPNYSSELNVNALLLGDSALYLCASSESTGNQETQYFGPGTRLLVL.